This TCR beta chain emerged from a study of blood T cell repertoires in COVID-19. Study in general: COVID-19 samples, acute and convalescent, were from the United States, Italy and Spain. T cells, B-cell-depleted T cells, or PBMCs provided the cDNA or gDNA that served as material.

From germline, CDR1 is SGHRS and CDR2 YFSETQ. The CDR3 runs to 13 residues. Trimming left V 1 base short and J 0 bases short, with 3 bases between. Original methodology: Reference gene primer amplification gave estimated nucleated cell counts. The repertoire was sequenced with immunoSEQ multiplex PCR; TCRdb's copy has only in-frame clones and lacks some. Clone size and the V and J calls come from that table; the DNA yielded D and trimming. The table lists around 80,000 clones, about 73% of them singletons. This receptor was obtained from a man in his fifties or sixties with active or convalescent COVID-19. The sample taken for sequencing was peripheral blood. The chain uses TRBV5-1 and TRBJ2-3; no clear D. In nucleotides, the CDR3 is TGCGCCAGCAGCTTGCCTAGCACAGATACGCAGTATTTT. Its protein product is CASSLPSTDTQYF.